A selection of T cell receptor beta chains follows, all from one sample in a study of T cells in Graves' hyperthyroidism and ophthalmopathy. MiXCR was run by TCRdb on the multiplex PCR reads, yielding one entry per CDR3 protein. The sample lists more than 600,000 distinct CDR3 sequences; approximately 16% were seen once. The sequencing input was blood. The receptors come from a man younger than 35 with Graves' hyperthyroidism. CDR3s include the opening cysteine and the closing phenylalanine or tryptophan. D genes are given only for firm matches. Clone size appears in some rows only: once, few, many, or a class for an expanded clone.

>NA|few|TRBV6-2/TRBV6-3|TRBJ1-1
TGTGCCAGCGCTAACTACCCGACCCCCCGAAGGGACACTGAAGCTTTCTTT
CASANYPTPRRDTEAFF
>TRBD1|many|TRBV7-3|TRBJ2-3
TGTGCCAGCAGCCCGACAGGGGGCGAAGGGTTAGATACGCAGTATTTT
CASSPTGGEGLDTQYF
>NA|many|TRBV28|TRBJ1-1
TGTGCCAGCAGTGGACTATCTGGGACTGAAGCTTTCTTT
CASSGLSGTEAFF
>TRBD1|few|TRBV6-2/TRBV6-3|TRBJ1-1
TGTGCCAGCAGTCCGCTACAGGGGCTAAACACTGAAGCTTTCTTT
CASSPLQGLNTEAFF
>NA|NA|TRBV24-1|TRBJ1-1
TGTGCCACCAGTGATTCGACTCCGAACACTGAAGCTTTCTTT
CATSDSTPNTEAFF
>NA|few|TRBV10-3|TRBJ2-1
TGTGCCATCAGTGAGCAGGGGACACCCTACAATGAGCAGTTCTTC
CAISEQGTPYNEQFF
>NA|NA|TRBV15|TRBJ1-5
TGTGCCACCAGCAGTCGAGATCAGCCCCAGCATTTT
CATSSRDQPQHF
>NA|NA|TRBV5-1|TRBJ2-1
TGCGCCAGCAGCGCCCGGGCCTACAATGAGCAGTTCTTC
CASSARAYNEQFF
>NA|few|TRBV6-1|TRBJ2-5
TGTGCCAGCAGCGTACAGGGAGAGGAGGAGACCCAGTACTTC
CASSVQGEEETQYF
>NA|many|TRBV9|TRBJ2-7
TGTGCCAGCAGCGTAGGTTTAGCCGTCACCTACGAGCAGTACTTC
CASSVGLAVTYEQYF
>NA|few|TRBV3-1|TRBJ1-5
TGTGCCAGCAGCCAAGATCTGCTGAGCAATCAGCCCCAGCATTTT
CASSQDLLSNQPQHF
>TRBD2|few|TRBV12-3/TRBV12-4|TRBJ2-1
TGTGCCAGTGGGTGGGGGCTAGCGGGACTGTACAATGAGCAGTTCTTC
CASGWGLAGLYNEQFF
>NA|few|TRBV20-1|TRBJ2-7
TGCAGTGCATTCCCGATTGGGGATCCCTACGAGCAGTACTTC
CSAFPIGDPYEQYF
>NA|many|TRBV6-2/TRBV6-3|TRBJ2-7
TGTGCCAGCAGTTACCTTTCCCCGGCGGGAACAAACTACGAGCAGTACTTC
CASSYLSPAGTNYEQYF
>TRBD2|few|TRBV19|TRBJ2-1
TGTGCCAGTAGTATAGAAGCTAGCGGGGTATACAATGAGCAGTTCTTC
CASSIEASGVYNEQFF
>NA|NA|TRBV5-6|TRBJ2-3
TGTGCCAGCAGCCCACCCCCGGGAGATACGCAGTATTTT
CASSPPPGDTQYF
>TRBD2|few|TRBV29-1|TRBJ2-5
TGCAGCATGGGACTAGCGGGACAAGAGACCCAGTACTTC
CSMGLAGQETQYF
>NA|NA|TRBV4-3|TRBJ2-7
TGCGCCAGCAGCCAAGATAGAACAGCCCACTCCTACGAGCAGTACTTC
CASSQDRTAHSYEQYF
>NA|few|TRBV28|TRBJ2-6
TGTGCCAGCAGTTGGATAGACCGGGGCTTGGGGGCCAACGTCCTGACTTTC
CASSWIDRGLGANVLTF
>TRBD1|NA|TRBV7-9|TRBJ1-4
TGTGCCCTAGGGGGCCAATTAAGAGGTGAAAAACTGTTTTTT
CALGGQLRGEKLFF
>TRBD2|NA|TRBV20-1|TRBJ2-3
TGCAGTGCTGTACTACTAGCGGGGGACCCAAGAGTCACAGATACGCAGTATTTT
CSAVLLAGDPRVTDTQYF
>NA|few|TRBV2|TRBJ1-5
TGTGCCAGCAGTGAGGGGGCGCGACATCAGCCCCAGCATTTT
CASSEGARHQPQHF
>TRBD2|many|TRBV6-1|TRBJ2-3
TGTGCCAGCAGTCTACTAGCGTCTAGCACAGATACGCAGTATTTT
CASSLLASSTDTQYF
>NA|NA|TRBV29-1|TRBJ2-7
TGCAGCGTTTTTGACAGCTTCTACGAGCAGTACTTC
CSVFDSFYEQYF
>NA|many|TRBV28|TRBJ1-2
TGTGCCAGCAGTCCCGGCGCAGGGGTCTCTAACTATGGCTACACCTTC
CASSPGAGVSNYGYTF
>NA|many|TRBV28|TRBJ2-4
TGTGCCAGCAGTTTCAGGACGGACGAGGCCAAAAACATTCAGTACTTC
CASSFRTDEAKNIQYF
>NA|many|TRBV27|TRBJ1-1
TGTGCCAGCAGTTTATATGAAGGAAGGGAAGCTTTCTTT
CASSLYEGREAFF
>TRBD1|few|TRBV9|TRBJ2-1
TGTGCCAGCAGCGTGGGGACAGCACTCTACAATGAGCAGTTCTTC
CASSVGTALYNEQFF
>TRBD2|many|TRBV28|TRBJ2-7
TGTGCCAGCAGTCTTCGCGGGCTAGCGGGAAACGAGCAGTACTTC
CASSLRGLAGNEQYF
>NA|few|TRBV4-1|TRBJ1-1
TGCGCCAGCAGCTTGCCTTCGGGGGCCGTGAACACTGAAGCTTTCTTT
CASSLPSGAVNTEAFF
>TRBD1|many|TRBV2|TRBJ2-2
TGTGCCAGCAGTCCCGGGACAGGGGCCACCGGGGAGCTGTTTTTT
CASSPGTGATGELFF
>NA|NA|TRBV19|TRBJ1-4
TGTGCCAGTAGTACCGGAACAGGGTATGGGAATGAAAAACTGTTTTTT
CASSTGTGYGNEKLFF
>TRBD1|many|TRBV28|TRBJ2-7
TGTGCCAGCGAAACTCAAGGGACAGGGGGCCTAGGCGAGCAGTACTTC
CASETQGTGGLGEQYF
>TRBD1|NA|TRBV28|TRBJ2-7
TGTGCCAGCATCTCATGGGGATACAGGGGGGCCTACGAGCAGTACTTC
CASISWGYRGAYEQYF
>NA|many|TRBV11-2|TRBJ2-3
TGTGCCAGCAGCCCAGAGACAGGAAGCACAGATACGCAGTATTTT
CASSPETGSTDTQYF
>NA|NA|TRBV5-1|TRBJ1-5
TGCGCCAGCAGCTTGGGAACAGATAATCAGCCCCAGCATTTT
CASSLGTDNQPQHF
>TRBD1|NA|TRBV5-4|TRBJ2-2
TGTGCCACCGGGACAGAGACTAACACCGGGGAGCTGTTTTTT
CATGTETNTGELFF
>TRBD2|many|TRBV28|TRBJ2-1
TGTGCCAGCAGTTTAATGACTAGCGGGGGTAATGAGCAGTTCTTC
CASSLMTSGGNEQFF
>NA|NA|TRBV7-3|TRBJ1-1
TGTGCCAGCAGGTTAAAAGGGCACACTGAAGCTTTCTTT
CASRLKGHTEAFF
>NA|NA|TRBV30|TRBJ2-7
TGTGCCTGGCAGGCGGGGGACAGTATAAACGAGCAGTACTTC
CAWQAGDSINEQYF
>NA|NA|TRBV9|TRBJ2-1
TGTGCCAGCAGCGTAGGTGGCGGAACCTCCTACAATGAGCAGTTCTTC
CASSVGGGTSYNEQFF
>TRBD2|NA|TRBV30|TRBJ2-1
TGTGCCTGGAACGGGAGGGGAACCTACAATGAGCAGTTCTTC
CAWNGRGTYNEQFF